This T cell receptor (beta chain) is from a study of technical replicates of blood from several donors. This clone was counted once. This CDR3 has 15 residues. CDR1 and CDR2 (germline): SEHNR, FQNEAQ (reference sequence). The ends lost 4 bases at V and 3 bases at J; junction bases unmatched: 8. The repertoire was sequenced with immunoSEQ multiplex PCR; TCRdb's copy has only in-frame clones and lacks some. The sample shows tens of thousands of clones, about 92% of them seen only once. Specimen: T cells isolated from PBMCs. The chain employs TRBV7-9 and TRBJ1-2; 7 bases are shared with TRBD1. This clonotype was sampled from a human donor in good health. The chain's CDR3 is CASSYTGDKDYGYTF. The CDR3 nucleotides are TGTGCCAGCAGCTATACAGGGGATAAGGACTATGGCTACACCTTC.